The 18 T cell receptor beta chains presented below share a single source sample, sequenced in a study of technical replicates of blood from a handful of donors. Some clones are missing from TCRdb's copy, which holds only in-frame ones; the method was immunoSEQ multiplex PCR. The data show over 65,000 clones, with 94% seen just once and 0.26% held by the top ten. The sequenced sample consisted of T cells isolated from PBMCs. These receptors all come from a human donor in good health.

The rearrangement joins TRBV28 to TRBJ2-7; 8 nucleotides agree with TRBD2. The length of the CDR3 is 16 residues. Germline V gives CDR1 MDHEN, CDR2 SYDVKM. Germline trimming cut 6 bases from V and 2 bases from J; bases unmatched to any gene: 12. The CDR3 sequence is CASSSSGSGTPYEQYF. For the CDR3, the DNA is TGTGCCAGCAGCTCCTCAGGTAGCGGGACACCCTACGAGCAGTACTTC.

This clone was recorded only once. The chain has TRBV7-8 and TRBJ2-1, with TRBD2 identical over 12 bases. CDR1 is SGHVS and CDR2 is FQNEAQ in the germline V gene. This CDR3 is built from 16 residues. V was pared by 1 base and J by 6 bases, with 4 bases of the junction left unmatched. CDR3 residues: CASSLGLAGVINEQFF. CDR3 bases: TGTGCCAGCAGCTTAGGACTAGCGGGAGTTATCAATGAGCAGTTCTTC.

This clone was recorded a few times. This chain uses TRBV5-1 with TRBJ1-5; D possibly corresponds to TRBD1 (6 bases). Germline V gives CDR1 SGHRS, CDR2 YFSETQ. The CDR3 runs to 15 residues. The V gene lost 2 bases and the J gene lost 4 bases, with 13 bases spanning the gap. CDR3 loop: CASSLSGAGNQPQHF. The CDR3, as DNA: TGCGCCAGCAGCTTATCAGGGGCCGGGAATCAGCCCCAGCATTTT.

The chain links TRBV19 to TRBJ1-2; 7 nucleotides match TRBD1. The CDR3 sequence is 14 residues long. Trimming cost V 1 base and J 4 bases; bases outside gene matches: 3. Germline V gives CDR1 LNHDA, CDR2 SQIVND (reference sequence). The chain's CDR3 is CASSIGDSGYGYTF. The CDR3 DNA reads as TGTGCCAGTAGTATAGGGGACAGTGGCTATGGCTACACCTTC. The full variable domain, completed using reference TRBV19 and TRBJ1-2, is DGGITQSPKYLFRKEGQNVTLSCEQNLNHDAMYWYRQDPGQGLRLIYYSQIVNDFQKGDIAEGYSVSREKKESFPLTVTSAQKNPTAFYLCASSIGDSGYGYTFGSGTRLTVV.

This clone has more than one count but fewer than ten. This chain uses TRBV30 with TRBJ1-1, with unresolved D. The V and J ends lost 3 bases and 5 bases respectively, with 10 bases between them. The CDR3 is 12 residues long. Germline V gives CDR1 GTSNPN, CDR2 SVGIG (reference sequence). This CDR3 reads CAWRRLATEAFF. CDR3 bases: TGTGCCTGGAGAAGACTGGCAACTGAAGCTTTCTTT.

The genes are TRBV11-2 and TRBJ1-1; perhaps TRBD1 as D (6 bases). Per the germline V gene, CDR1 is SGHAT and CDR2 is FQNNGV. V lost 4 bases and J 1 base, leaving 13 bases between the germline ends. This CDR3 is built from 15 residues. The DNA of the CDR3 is TGTGCCAGCAGCTCCCCGGGGGGGGCGAACACTGAAGCTTTCTTT. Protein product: CASSSPGGANTEAFF.

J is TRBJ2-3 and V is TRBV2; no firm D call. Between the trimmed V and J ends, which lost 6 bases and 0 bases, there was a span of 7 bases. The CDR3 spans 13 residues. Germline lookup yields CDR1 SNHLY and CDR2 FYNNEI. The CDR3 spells CASRGLSTDTQYF. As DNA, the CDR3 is TGTGCCAGCAGGGGCCTTAGCACAGATACGCAGTATTTT.

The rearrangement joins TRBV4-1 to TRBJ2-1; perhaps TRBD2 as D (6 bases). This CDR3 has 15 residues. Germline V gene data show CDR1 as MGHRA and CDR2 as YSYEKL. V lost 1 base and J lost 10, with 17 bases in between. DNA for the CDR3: TGCGCCAGCAGCCAAGGACTAGTAGTCCCTCCGGAGCAGTTCTTC. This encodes CASSQGLVVPPEQFF.

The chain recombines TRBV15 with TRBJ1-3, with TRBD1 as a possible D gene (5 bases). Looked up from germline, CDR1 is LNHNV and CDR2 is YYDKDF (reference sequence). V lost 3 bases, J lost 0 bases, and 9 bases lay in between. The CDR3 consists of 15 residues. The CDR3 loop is CATSSRGDSGNTIYF. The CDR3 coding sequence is TGTGCCACCAGCAGTAGGGGCGACTCTGGAAACACCATATATTTT.

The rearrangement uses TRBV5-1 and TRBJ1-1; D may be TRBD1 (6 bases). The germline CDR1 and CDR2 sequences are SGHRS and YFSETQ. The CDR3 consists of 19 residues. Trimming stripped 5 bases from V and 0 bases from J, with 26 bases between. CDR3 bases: TGCGCCAGCAGAATTTCCATGATAGCGACAGGCCCCATGAACACTGAAGCTTTCTTT. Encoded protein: CASRISMIATGPMNTEAFF.

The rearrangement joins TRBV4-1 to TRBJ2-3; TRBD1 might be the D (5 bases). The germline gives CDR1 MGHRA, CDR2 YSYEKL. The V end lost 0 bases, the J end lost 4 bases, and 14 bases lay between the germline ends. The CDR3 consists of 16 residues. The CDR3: CASSQDEGDSSDTQYF. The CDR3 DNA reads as TGCGCCAGCAGCCAAGACGAAGGCGACAGCTCAGATACGCAGTATTTT.

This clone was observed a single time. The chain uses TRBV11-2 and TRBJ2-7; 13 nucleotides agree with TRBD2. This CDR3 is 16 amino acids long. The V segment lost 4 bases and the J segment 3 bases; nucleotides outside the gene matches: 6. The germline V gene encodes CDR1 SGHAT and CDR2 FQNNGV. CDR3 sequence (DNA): TGTGCCAGCAGCTCCAGGACTAGCGGGAGTATCTACGAGCAGTACTTC. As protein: CASSSRTSGSIYEQYF.

CDR3 amino acids: CASNVRGGPRNSGANVLTF. As DNA, the CDR3 is TGTGCCAGCAATGTTAGGGGTGGACCGAGAAACTCTGGGGCCAACGTCCTGACTTTC. The rearrangement joins TRBV27 to TRBJ2-6; perhaps TRBD1 as D (5 bases). CDR1 is MNHEY, CDR2 SMNVEV, per germline (reference sequence). The CDR3 length is 19 residues. V lost 7 bases and J 0 bases, leaving 22 bases between the germline ends.

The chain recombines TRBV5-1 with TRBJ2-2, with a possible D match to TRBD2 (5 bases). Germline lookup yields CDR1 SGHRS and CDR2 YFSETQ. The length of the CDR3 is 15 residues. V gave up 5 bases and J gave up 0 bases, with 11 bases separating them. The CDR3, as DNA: TGCGCCAGCAGAGCACGGGATTCGAACACCGGGGAGCTGTTTTTT. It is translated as CASRARDSNTGELFF.

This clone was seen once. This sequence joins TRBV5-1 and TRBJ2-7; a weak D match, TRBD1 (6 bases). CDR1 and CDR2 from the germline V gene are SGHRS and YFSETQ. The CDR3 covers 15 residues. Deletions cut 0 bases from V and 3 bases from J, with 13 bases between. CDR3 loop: CASSLERGFSYEQYF. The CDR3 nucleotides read TGCGCCAGCAGCTTGGAGAGGGGGTTCAGCTACGAGCAGTACTTC.

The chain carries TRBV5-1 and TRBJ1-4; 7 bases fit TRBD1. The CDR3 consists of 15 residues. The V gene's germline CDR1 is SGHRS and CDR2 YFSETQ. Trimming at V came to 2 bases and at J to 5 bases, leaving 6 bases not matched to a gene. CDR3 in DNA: TGCGCCAGCAGCTTAGGGACAGCCCTGAATGAAAAACTGTTTTTT. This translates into CASSLGTALNEKLFF. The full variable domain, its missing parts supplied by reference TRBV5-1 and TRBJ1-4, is KAGVTQTPRYLIKTRGQQVTLSCSPISGHRSVSWYQQTPGQGLQFLFEYFSETQRNKGNFPGRFSGRQFSNSRSEMNVSTLELGDSALYLCASSLGTALNEKLFFGSGTQLSVL.

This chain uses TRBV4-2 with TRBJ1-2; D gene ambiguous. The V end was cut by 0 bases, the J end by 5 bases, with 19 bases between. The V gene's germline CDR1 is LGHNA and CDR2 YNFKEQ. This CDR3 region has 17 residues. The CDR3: CASSQDHPGSRVYGYTF. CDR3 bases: TGTGCCAGCAGCCAAGACCACCCGGGTTCTCGCGTTTATGGCTACACCTTC.

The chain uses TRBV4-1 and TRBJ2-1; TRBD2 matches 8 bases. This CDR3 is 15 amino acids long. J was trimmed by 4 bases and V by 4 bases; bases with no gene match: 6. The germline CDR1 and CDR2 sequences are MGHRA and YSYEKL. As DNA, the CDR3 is TGCGCCAGCAGCCGGGGGGCGGGGGGTTACAATGAGCAGTTCTTC. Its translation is CASSRGAGGYNEQFF.